Each of the 15 T cell receptor beta chains below was sequenced from the same sample in a study of response to subunit inactivated influenza vaccine. TCRdb ran MiXCR on the RT-PCR reads and lists one entry per CDR3 protein. The sample lists about 170,000 distinct CDR3 sequences, over 8.5% occurring once. Sequenced material: CD8+ T cells sorted from PBMCs, taken roughly 24 months after vaccination. These receptors were collected from a man between 50 and 69 years old who received an inactivated influenza vaccine.

This clonotype was seen a handful of times. The genes are TRBV12-3 or TRBV12-4 and TRBJ1-6; D perhaps matches TRBD1 (6 bases). Trimming shortened V by 1 base and J by 9 bases, and 19 bases separated the two germline ends. The CDR3 runs to 17 residues. CDR3 bases: TGTGCCAGCAGTTTAGACGGAATCAGGGGAAGGGGTTCACCCCTCCACTTT. This sequence encodes CASSLDGIRGRGSPLHF.

This clonotype was seen ten or more times. The chain carries TRBV4-1 and TRBJ1-1, with a tentative D call TRBD1 (5 bases). The ends were cut back, 0 bases at V and 4 bases at J, with 15 bases in the middle. The CDR3 is 16 amino acids. In germline, CDR1 is MGHRA, CDR2 YSYEKL. CDR3 nucleotides: TGCGCCAGCAGCCAAGATGGGGCGGGGGTGGGCACTGAAGCTTTCTTT. It is translated as CASSQDGAGVGTEAFF.

V gene TRBV7-2 combines with J gene TRBJ2-3; either TRBD1 or TRBD2 may supply D (5 bases each). CDR1 and CDR2 (germline): SGHTA, FQGNSA. The CDR3 length is 17 residues. The V gene lost 8 bases and the J gene lost 4 bases, with 25 bases spanning the gap. CDR3 sequence (DNA): TGTGCCAGCCTCTGGGGGTTCTCCACGATCACAGCAGATACGCAGTATTTT. As protein: CASLWGFSTITADTQYF.

This clonotype was detected only a few times. A much larger clone sits a single nucleotide away, making a read error possible. The chain has TRBV10-3 and TRBJ2-1; 14 nucleotides match TRBD2. This CDR3 comprises 17 residues. Germline CDR1 ENHRY, CDR2 SYGVKD. The CDR3 here is CVISETGLAGGYNEQFF. The DNA of the CDR3 is TGTGTCATCAGTGAGACCGGACTAGCGGGGGGATACAATGAGCAGTTCTTC.

This clonotype was detected many times. The chain has TRBV3-1 and TRBJ2-1; D remains ambiguous. The CDR3 totals 13 residues. The germline CDR1 and CDR2 sequences are LGHDT and YNNKEL (reference sequence). V dropped 5 bases and J dropped 0 bases, with 5 bases sitting between them. CDR3 sequence reads: CASSGDSYNEQFF. In nucleotides, the CDR3 is TGTGCCAGCAGCGGGGACTCCTACAATGAGCAGTTCTTC.

The chain is built from TRBV10-3 and TRBJ2-7; 9 bases align to TRBD2. CDR3 length equals 13 residues. V shed 7 bases, J shed 4 bases, and the junction held 5 bases outside the gene matches. Germline CDR1 ENHRY, CDR2 SYGVKD. CDR3 in DNA: TGTGCCATCAAGGCTAGCGGGGTATACGAGCAGTACTTC. As protein: CAIKASGVYEQYF.

This clonotype has a handful of counts. A much more abundant neighbour one base away suggests this may be a read error. CDR3 protein: CASVGGGGVPGYTF. CDR3 coding DNA: TGTGCCAGCGTCGGGGGGGGTGGCGTTCCTGGCTACACCTTC. The V gene is TRBV28, the J gene TRBJ1-2; possible D gene TRBD1, 5 bases. This CDR3 is built from 14 residues. Per the germline V gene, CDR1 is MDHEN and CDR2 is SYDVKM. The V and J ends lost 8 bases and 7 bases respectively, with 20 bases between them.

The chain combines TRBV25-1 with TRBJ2-5; 7 bases map to TRBD2. The germline gives CDR1 MGHDK, CDR2 SYGVNS. V gave up 3 bases and J gave up 5 bases; unmatched junction bases: 6. The CDR3 totals 14 residues. The CDR3 coding sequence is TGTGCCAGCAGTGAGCTTTGGGGAGGGGAGACCCAGTACTTC. Amino acid sequence: CASSELWGGETQYF. Combining the CDR3 with reference TRBV25-1 and TRBJ2-5 gives the whole variable domain EADIYQTPRYLVIGTGKKITLECSQTMGHDKMYWYQQDPGMELHLIHYSYGVNSTEKGDLSSESTVSRIRTEHFPLTLESARPSHTSQYLCASSELWGGETQYFGPGTRLLVL.

CDR3 in amino acids: CASSSVSGRAVSDTQYF. The CDR3 nucleotides are TGTGCCAGCAGCTCAGTAAGCGGGAGGGCCGTTTCAGATACGCAGTATTTT. This chain links TRBV11-2 with TRBJ2-3; 10 positions match TRBD2. Germline loops: CDR1 SGHAT, CDR2 FQNNGV. This CDR3 spans 17 amino acids. V was pared by 4 bases and J by 4 bases, with 11 bases of the junction left unmatched.

The V and J genes are TRBV12-3 or TRBV12-4 and TRBJ2-7; D remains unclear. V lost 0 bases and J 3 bases, leaving 3 bases between the germline ends. The CDR3 extends over 12 amino acids. The CDR3 reads CASSLAYYEQYF. The CDR3 coding sequence is TGTGCCAGCAGTTTAGCTTACTACGAGCAGTACTTC.

This clonotype was seen repeatedly, ten times or more. The chain uses TRBV29-1 and TRBJ2-5; no clear D gene. In germline, CDR1 is SQVTM, CDR2 ANQGSEA. Trimming shortened V by 0 bases and J by 0 bases, and 14 bases separated the two germline ends. The CDR3 covers 16 residues. The CDR3 loop is CSVEDSLKEYQETQYF. The CDR3 coding sequence is TGCAGCGTTGAAGATAGCCTAAAAGAGTACCAAGAGACCCAGTACTTC.

This clonotype showed up just a few times. The V and J genes are TRBV9 and TRBJ1-2; D unclear. The CDR3 contains 15 residues. Trimming shortened V by 3 bases and J by 0 bases, and 12 bases separated the two germline ends. Germline CDR1 is SGDLS and CDR2 is YYNGEE. CDR3 region: CASSASGYSNYGYTF. CDR3 in DNA: TGTGCCAGCAGCGCCTCAGGCTATTCTAACTATGGCTACACCTTC.

V gene TRBV29-1 combines with J gene TRBJ2-3, with D possibly TRBD1 on 5 matching bases. Germline V gene data show CDR1 as SQVTM and CDR2 as ANQGSEA. This CDR3 is 15 amino acids long. V lost 2 bases and J 2 bases, leaving 14 bases between the germline ends. The CDR3 DNA sequence: TGCAGCGTTGAACCCCCTACAGGAGACACAGATACGCAGTATTTT. Amino acid sequence: CSVEPPTGDTDTQYF.

This chain connects TRBV7-8 to TRBJ2-5; D tentatively fits TRBD1 or TRBD2 (6 bases each). This CDR3 contains 16 residues. V dropped 5 bases and J dropped 0 bases, with 16 bases sitting between them. Germline V gene sequence: CDR1 SGHVS, CDR2 FQNEAQ. CDR3 DNA sequence: TGTGCCAGCAGCCCCCCCGGGGGCCTCTACCAAGAGACCCAGTACTTC. It is translated as CASSPPGGLYQETQYF.

This clonotype occurred a few times. V and J are TRBV20-1 and TRBJ2-3; 8 bases match TRBD2. Germline V lookup: CDR1 DFQATT, CDR2 SNEGSKA (reference sequence). Trimming cost V 3 bases and J 6 bases; bases outside gene matches: 8. CDR3 size: 14 residues. The CDR3 here is CSASDPGGLDTQYF. The CDR3 DNA reads as TGCAGTGCTAGTGATCCGGGGGGGCTGGATACGCAGTATTTT.